This passage covers 12 T cell receptor beta chains from one sample sequenced in a study of spatial heterogeneity in lung cancer. Time point reported: blood at routine non-recurrence follow-up after resection. TCRdb re-analysed the 5' RACE reads in MiXCR, keeping a single row per CDR3 protein. The table has 35,000 to 55,000 distinct CDR3 sequences, 10% to 15% seen once. The starting material was PBMCs, obtained at follow-up. All receptors derive from a male donor with early-stage non-small cell lung cancer.

This clonotype was recorded many times. The chain has TRBV7-9 and TRBJ2-3; 8 nucleotides match TRBD2. Looked up from germline, CDR1 is SEHNR and CDR2 is FQNEAQ (reference sequence). The CDR3 is 15 amino acids. J lost 1 base, V lost 8 bases, and 8 bases had no gene match. The CDR3 nucleotides are TGTGCCAGCTATGAGCGGGAGTGGGGCACAGATACGCAGTATTTT. Amino acids: CASYEREWGTDTQYF.

This clonotype was counted only a few times. In DNA form, the CDR3 reads TGCAGTGCTACCAGGGACCCTGCCTACGAGCAGTACTTC. Protein sequence: CSATRDPAYEQYF. The chain carries TRBV20-1 and TRBJ2-7, with D perhaps assigned TRBD1 or TRBD2 (5 bases each). Germline V lookup: CDR1 DFQATT, CDR2 SNEGSKA (reference sequence). V gave up 4 bases and J gave up 2 bases, with 12 bases separating them. The CDR3 contains 13 residues.

At least ten counts were recorded for this clonotype. The rearrangement uses TRBV25-1 and TRBJ2-1; TRBD2 agrees at 7 bases. From germline, CDR1 is MGHDK and CDR2 SYGVNS. The V and J ends lost 3 bases and 9 bases, in that order; junction bases with no gene match: 11. The CDR3 is 15 residues long. CDR3 bases: TGTGCCAGCAGTGAGGCGGGACGGGAGGTAGGTGAGCAGTTCTTC. This codes for CASSEAGREVGEQFF.

This clonotype appeared many times. The rearrangement joins TRBV6-1 to TRBJ2-7; 7 nucleotides align to TRBD2. The V gene's germline CDR1 is MNHNS and CDR2 SASEGT. Trimming at V came to 6 bases and at J to 1 base, leaving 6 bases not matched to a gene. The CDR3 sequence is 14 residues long. CDR3 in amino acids: CASRALGGSYEQYF. CDR3 nucleotides: TGTGCCAGCAGGGCTCTGGGGGGGTCCTACGAGCAGTACTTC.

This clonotype was detected a few times. J is TRBJ1-1 and V is TRBV27, with D uncertain. CDR3 size: 13 residues. Looked up from germline, CDR1 is MNHEY and CDR2 is SMNVEV (reference sequence). Trimming removed 3 bases from V and 7 bases from J, with 12 bases in between. CDR3 residues: CASSLASGIEAFF. CDR3 bases: TGTGCCAGCAGTTTGGCCAGTGGGATTGAAGCTTTCTTT.

This clonotype was picked up many times. The chain couples TRBV7-6 to TRBJ1-2; TRBD1 is a possible D gene (5 bases). Germline V gives CDR1 SGHVS, CDR2 FNYEAQ. CDR3 length: 14 residues. V lost 7 bases, J lost 8 bases, and 20 bases lay in between. CDR3 in amino acids: CASTPDTTLAGYTF. CDR3 bases: TGTGCCAGCACTCCGGACACTACCCTCGCAGGCTACACCTTC. Full variable domain (outside the CDR3, taken from reference TRBV7-6 and TRBJ1-2): GAGVSQSPRYKVTKRGQDVALRCDPISGHVSLYWYRQALGQGPEFLTYFNYEAQQDKSGLPNDRFSAERPEGSISTLTIQRTEQRDSAMYRCASTPDTTLAGYTFGSGTRLTVV.

CDR3 protein: CSVEGGAGAYEQYF. As DNA, the CDR3 is TGCAGCGTTGAAGGGGGAGCGGGTGCCTACGAGCAGTACTTC. The chain couples TRBV29-1 to TRBJ2-7; D is possibly TRBD2 (6 bases). The V end lost 1 base, the J end lost 2 bases, and 12 bases lay between the germline ends. Germline CDR1 SQVTM, CDR2 ANQGSEA. The CDR3 runs 14 residues.

This clonotype was counted a single time. Since no conserved phenylalanine or tryptophan closes the CDR3, a read error is the likely cause. The chain is built from TRBV11-3 and TRBJ2-2, with D uncertain. Germline lookup yields CDR1 SGHNT and CDR2 YENEEA. The CDR3 totals 13 residues. Deletions cut 0 bases from V and 6 bases from J, with 5 bases between. The CDR3 protein is CASSLDGAGELFL. In DNA, the CDR3 is TGTGCCAGCAGCTTAGACGGTGCCGGGGAGCTGTTTCTT.

This clonotype was observed at least ten times. The rearrangement links TRBV5-1 to TRBJ2-7; 13 nucleotides agree with TRBD2. The junction had 4 bases not matched to a gene; V was cut back by 3 bases and J by 4 bases. Germline CDR1 and CDR2: SGHRS and YFSETQ. The CDR3 loop spans 15 amino acids. CDR3 protein: CASSSWTSGGYEQYF. CDR3 in DNA: TGCGCCAGCAGCTCCTGGACTAGCGGGGGTTACGAGCAGTACTTC.

This clonotype has just a few counts. The gene calls are TRBV20-1 and TRBJ2-1, with 11 bases matching TRBD2. The ends lost 5 bases at V and 5 bases at J; junction bases unmatched: 8. Germline CDR1 reads DFQATT; CDR2 reads SNEGSKA (reference sequence). The CDR3 runs 15 residues. The chain's CDR3 is CSASSGTSGDNEQFF. Here the CDR3 DNA reads TGCAGTGCTTCTTCCGGGACTAGCGGCGACAATGAGCAGTTCTTC.

This clonotype appeared a single time. At one boundary the junction diverges from the germline segment, which might be a read error. In DNA form, the CDR3 reads TGTGCCAACAGCTCCGCCGAAAAACTGTTTTTT. This translates into CANSSAEKLFF. V and J are TRBV11-1 and TRBJ1-4; no firm D call. Germline loops: CDR1 SGHAT, CDR2 FQDESV (reference sequence). The CDR3 length is 11 residues.

This clonotype was picked up many times. V gene TRBV7-2 combines with J gene TRBJ2-7; D is possibly TRBD1 (6 bases). V gave up 1 base and J gave up 2 bases, with 9 bases separating them. CDR1 and CDR2 (germline): SGHTA, FQGNSA. CDR3 length equals 14 residues. The CDR3 DNA sequence: TGTGCCAGCAGCTTAGATTGGACAGCCTACGAGCAGTACTTC. Its protein product is CASSLDWTAYEQYF.